One sample yielded the 3 T cell receptor beta chains listed below, sequenced in a study of T cell responses to AZD1222 COVID-19 vaccine. Clones were read by immunoSEQ multiplex PCR, and TCRdb kept only the in-frame ones, dropping some. The data hold 110,000 to 150,000 clones, with approximately 93% observed a single time. Sequencing was performed on peripheral blood, taken on day 0 of AZD1222 vaccination. Receptors originate from an adult in good health.

The chain joins TRBV18 to TRBJ1-1; D unclear. The V gene lost 1 base and the J gene lost 3 bases, with 9 bases spanning the gap. This CDR3 contains 14 residues. CDR1 is KGHSH, CDR2 LQKENI, per germline. The DNA of the CDR3 is TGTGCCAGCTCACCACTGTCTGGGCACACTGAAGCTTTCTTT. Its protein is CASSPLSGHTEAFF.

The chain joins TRBV28 to TRBJ1-4, with no clear D. CDR3 length equals 16 residues. The V gene lost 1 base and the J gene lost 0 bases, with 9 bases spanning the gap. CDR1 and CDR2 from the germline V gene are MDHEN and SYDVKM. The CDR3 region is CASSLFGKATNEKLFF. The CDR3 nucleotides are TGTGCCAGCAGTTTATTTGGAAAGGCAACTAATGAAAAACTGTTTTTT.

Turning to this clone: This specimen includes other DNA sequences encoding the same CDR3. The chain carries TRBV18 and TRBJ2-1; D unclear. The CDR3 is 11 residues long. V was shortened by 3 bases and J by 7 bases, with 4 bases between the two germline ends. In germline, CDR1 is KGHSH, CDR2 LQKENI. This CDR3 reads CASSPGNEQFF. CDR3 DNA sequence: TGTGCCAGCTCACCGGGAAATGAGCAGTTCTTC.